The 8 T cell receptor beta chains below all came from one sample that was sequenced in a study of cytomegalovirus exposure and HLA in healthy donors. The PCR had 60 Vbeta and 13 Jbeta primers. Clones were sequenced by immunoSEQ multiplex PCR, and TCRdb holds only the in-frame ones, with some missing. This repertoire shows approximately 140,000 clones, 79% found once; its top ten account for more than 0.85%. The sequencing input was PBMCs. Every receptor here comes from a man aged 18 to 35 in good health and CMV-seronegative.

The CDR3 DNA follows: TGTGCCAGCAGCTTAAGGTGGGGGCCGTACGAGCAGTACTTC. Translating gives CASSLRWGPYEQYF. The chain is built from TRBV11-2 and TRBJ2-7; weak D call: TRBD1 (6 bases). Germline V gives CDR1 SGHAT, CDR2 FQNNGV. Trimming took off 2 bases at V and 4 bases at J, with 12 bases between the two ends. CDR3 length: 14 amino acids.

V is TRBV7-2 and J is TRBJ2-7; TRBD1 aligns across 8 bases. Losses at the gene ends were 2 bases for V and 6 bases for J; bases not matched to a gene: 21. Germline V gives CDR1 SGHTA, CDR2 FQGNSA. The CDR3 covers 19 residues. CDR3 loop: CASSLFPDRVTSLACEQYF. DNA for the CDR3: TGTGCCAGCAGCTTATTCCCGGACAGGGTTACCTCCTTGGCGTGCGAGCAGTACTTC. The variable domain in full, completed from reference TRBV7-2 and TRBJ2-7, reads GAGVSQSPSNKVTEKGKDVELRCDPISGHTALYWYRQSLGQGLEFLIYFQGNSAPDKSGLPSDRFSAERTGGSVSTLTIQRTQQEDSAVYLCASSLFPDRVTSLACEQYFGPGTRLTVT.

The chain has TRBV7-2 and TRBJ2-5; tentative D call: TRBD2 (5 bases). In germline, CDR1 is SGHTA, CDR2 FQGNSA. The V end was cut by 1 base, the J end by 3 bases, with 6 bases between. This CDR3 is built from 13 residues. For the CDR3, the DNA is TGTGCCAGCAGCTTAGGGGGAGAAGAGACCCAGTACTTC. Translated, it gives CASSLGGEETQYF.

The table lists this clone with a few counts. The V and J genes are TRBV5-1 and TRBJ1-6; possible D gene TRBD1, 6 bases. Germline CDR1 SGHRS, CDR2 YFSETQ. V dropped 5 bases and J dropped 5 bases, with 14 bases sitting between them. CDR3 length: 15 amino acids. This CDR3 reads CASRREQGDNSPLHF. The DNA of the CDR3 is TGCGCCAGCAGACGCGAACAGGGTGATAATTCACCCCTCCACTTT.

This clone was seen only once. CDR3 residues: CASSLRAGTKTQYF. DNA of the CDR3: TGTGCCAGCAGCTTAAGGGCAGGGACAAAGACCCAGTACTTC. This rearrangement joins TRBV7-3 to TRBJ2-5, with D possibly matching TRBD1 (6 bases). V lost 1 base and J lost 6, with 12 bases in between. Germline CDR1 and CDR2: SGHTA and FQGTGA. The CDR3 totals 14 residues.

The chain links TRBV7-9 to TRBJ2-1, with a weak D call TRBD2 (7 bases). The V gene's germline CDR1 is SEHNR and CDR2 FQNEAQ (reference sequence). This CDR3 spans 12 amino acids. The V and J ends lost 1 base and 12 bases respectively, with 10 bases between them. The CDR3 region has the DNA TGTGCCAGCAGCTTAGGGGGAGGGGGGCAGTTCTTC. Amino acid sequence: CASSLGGGGQFF.

The chain uses TRBV6-4 and TRBJ1-2; D might be TRBD1 (5 bases). The CDR3 length is 14 residues. The germline gives CDR1 MRHNA, CDR2 SNTAGT. V was trimmed by 5 bases and J by 0 bases, leaving 10 bases between them. In nucleotides, the CDR3 is TGTGCCAGCAGTCCAGGGAATACTAACTATGGCTACACCTTC. This translates into CASSPGNTNYGYTF.

A single count supports this clone. The chain uses TRBV19 and TRBJ1-1, with a possible D match to TRBD1 (5 bases). V shed 10 bases and J shed 4 bases, with 22 bases lying between them. This CDR3 comprises 15 residues. CDR1 LNHDA and CDR2 SQIVND come from the germline V gene (reference sequence). CDR3 bases: TGTGCCACCGACCCCGGGACTTTACCCCGCACTGAAGCTTTCTTT. It specifies CATDPGTLPRTEAFF.